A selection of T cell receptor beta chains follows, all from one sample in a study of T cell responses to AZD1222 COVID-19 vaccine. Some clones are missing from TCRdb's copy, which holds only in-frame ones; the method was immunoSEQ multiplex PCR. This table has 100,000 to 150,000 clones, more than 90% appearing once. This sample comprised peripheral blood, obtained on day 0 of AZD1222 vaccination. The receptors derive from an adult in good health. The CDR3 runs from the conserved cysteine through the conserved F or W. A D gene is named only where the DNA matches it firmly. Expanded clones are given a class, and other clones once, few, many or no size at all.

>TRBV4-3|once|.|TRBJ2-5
CASSQNPGGGETQYF
TGCGCCAGCAGCCAAAACCCGGGTGGGGGAGAGACCCAGTACTTC
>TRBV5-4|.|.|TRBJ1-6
CASSFTGSSYNSPLHF
TGTGCCAGCAGCTTCACAGGGAGCTCCTATAATTCACCCCTCCACTTT
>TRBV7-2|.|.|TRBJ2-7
CASSPNRDFLGQYF
TGTGCCAGCAGCCCGAACCGGGACTTTCTAGGGCAGTACTTC
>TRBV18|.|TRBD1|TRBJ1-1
CASSGQALNTEAFF
TGTGCCAGCTCAGGACAGGCTCTTAACACTGAAGCTTTCTTT
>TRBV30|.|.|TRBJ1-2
CAWSFSGGWGYTF
TGTGCCTGGAGTTTTTCGGGGGGCTGGGGCTACACCTTC
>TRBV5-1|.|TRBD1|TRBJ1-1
CASSQDRGGTNTEAFF
TGCGCCAGCAGCCAAGACAGGGGGGGAACGAACACTGAAGCTTTCTTT
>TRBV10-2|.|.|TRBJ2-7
CASSESSGAAYEQYF
TGCGCCAGCAGTGAGTCTAGCGGAGCCGCCTACGAGCAGTACTTC
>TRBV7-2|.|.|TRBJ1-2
CASSLGWADRHYGYTF
TGTGCCAGCAGCTTAGGGTGGGCAGACCGACACTATGGCTACACCTTC
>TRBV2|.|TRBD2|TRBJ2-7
CASTTQREGASYEQYF
TGTGCCAGCACCACTCAGCGGGAAGGGGCGAGCTACGAGCAGTACTTC
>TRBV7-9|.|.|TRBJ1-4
CASTASEKLFF
TGTGCCAGCACTGCGTCCGAAAAACTGTTTTTT
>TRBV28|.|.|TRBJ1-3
CASSYWGPSGNTIYF
TGTGCCAGCAGCTACTGGGGCCCCTCTGGAAACACCATATATTTT
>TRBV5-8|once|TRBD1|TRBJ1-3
CASSLRGPFSGNTIYF
TGTGCCAGCAGCTTGAGGGGGCCTTTTTCTGGAAACACCATATATTTT
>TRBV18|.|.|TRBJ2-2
CASSPLANTGELFF
TGTGCCAGCTCACCTTTAGCCAACACCGGGGAGCTGTTTTTT
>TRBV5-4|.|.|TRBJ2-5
CASSQGGVGEGETQYF
TGTGCCAGCAGCCAGGGGGGCGTGGGAGAAGGAGAGACCCAGTACTTC
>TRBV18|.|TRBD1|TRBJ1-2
CASSPPTGGYGYTF
TGTGCCAGCTCACCACCGACAGGGGGCTATGGCTACACCTTC
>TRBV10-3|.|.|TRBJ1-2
CAISEGSYGYTF
TGTGCCATCAGTGAGGGTAGCTATGGCTACACCTTC
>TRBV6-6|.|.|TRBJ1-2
CASSYSVRTNYGYTF
TGTGCCAGCAGTTACTCGGTCAGGACTAACTATGGCTACACCTTC
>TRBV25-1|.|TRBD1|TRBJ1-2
CASSEFTTGANYGYTF
TGTGCCAGCAGTGAATTTACGACAGGGGCTAACTATGGCTACACCTTC
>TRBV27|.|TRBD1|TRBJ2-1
CASSPPGQGYVNEQFF
TGTGCCAGCAGTCCCCCGGGACAGGGGTACGTCAATGAGCAGTTCTTC
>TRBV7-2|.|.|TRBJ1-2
CASSSQGPSYGYTF
TGTGCCAGCAGCTCCCAGGGTCCTAGCTATGGCTACACCTTC
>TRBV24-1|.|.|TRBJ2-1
CATSDSDNEQFF
TGTGCCACCAGTGATTCCGACAATGAGCAGTTCTTC
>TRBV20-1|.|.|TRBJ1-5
CSASGHGGQPQHF
TGCAGTGCTAGTGGTCATGGCGGTCAGCCCCAGCATTTT